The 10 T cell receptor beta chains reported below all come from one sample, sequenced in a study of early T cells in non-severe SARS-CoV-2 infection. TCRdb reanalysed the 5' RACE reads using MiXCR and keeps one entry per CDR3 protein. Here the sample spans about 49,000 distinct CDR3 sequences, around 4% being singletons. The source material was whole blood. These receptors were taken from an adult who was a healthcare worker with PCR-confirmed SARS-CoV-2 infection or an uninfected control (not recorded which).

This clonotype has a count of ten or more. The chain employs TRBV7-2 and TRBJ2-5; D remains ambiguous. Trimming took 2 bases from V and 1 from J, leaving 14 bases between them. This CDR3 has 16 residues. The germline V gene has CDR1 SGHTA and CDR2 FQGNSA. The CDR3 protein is CASSLFGDRGQETQYF. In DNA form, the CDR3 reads TGTGCCAGCAGCTTATTTGGGGATCGAGGCCAAGAGACCCAGTACTTC. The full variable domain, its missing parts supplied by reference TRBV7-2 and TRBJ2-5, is GAGVSQSPSNKVTEKGKDVELRCDPISGHTALYWYRQSLGQGLEFLIYFQGNSAPDKSGLPSDRFSAERTGGSVSTLTIQRTQQEDSAVYLCASSLFGDRGQETQYFGPGTRLLVL.

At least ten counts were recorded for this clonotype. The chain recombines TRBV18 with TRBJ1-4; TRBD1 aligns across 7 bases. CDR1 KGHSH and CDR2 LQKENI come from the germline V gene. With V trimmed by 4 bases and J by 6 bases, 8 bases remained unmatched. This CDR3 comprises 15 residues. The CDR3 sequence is CASSLNRGGDEKLFF. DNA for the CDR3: TGTGCCAGCTCACTAAACAGGGGAGGTGATGAAAAACTGTTTTTT.

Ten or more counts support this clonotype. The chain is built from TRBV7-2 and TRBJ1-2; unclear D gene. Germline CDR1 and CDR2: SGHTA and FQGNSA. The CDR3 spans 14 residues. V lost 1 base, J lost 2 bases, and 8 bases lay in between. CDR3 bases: TGTGCCAGCAGCTTAGGGACGGAGAACTATGGCTACACCTTC. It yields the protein CASSLGTENYGYTF. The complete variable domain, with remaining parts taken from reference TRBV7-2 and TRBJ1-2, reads GAGVSQSPSNKVTEKGKDVELRCDPISGHTALYWYRQSLGQGLEFLIYFQGNSAPDKSGLPSDRFSAERTGGSVSTLTIQRTQQEDSAVYLCASSLGTENYGYTFGSGTRLTVV.

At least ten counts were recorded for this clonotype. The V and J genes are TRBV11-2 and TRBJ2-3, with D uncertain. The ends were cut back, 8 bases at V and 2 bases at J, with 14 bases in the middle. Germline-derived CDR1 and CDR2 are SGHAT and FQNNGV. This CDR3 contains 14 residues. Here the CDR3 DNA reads TGTGCCAGCGGTGGTGTTCTACTCACAGATACGCAGTATTTT. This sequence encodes CASGGVLLTDTQYF.

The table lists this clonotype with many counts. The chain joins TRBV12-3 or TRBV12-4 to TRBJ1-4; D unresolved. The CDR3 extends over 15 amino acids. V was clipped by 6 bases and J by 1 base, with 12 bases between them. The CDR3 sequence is CASSPGGRTNEKLFF. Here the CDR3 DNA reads TGTGCCAGCAGCCCCGGCGGGCGAACTAATGAAAAACTGTTTTTT.

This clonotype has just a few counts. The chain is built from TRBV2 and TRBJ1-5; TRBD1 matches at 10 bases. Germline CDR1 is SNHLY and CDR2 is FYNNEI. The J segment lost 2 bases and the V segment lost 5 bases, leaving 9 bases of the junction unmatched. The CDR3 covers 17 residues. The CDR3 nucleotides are TGTGCCAGCAGTATCAATCCCGGGACAGGGGGCAATCAGCCCCAGCATTTT. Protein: CASSINPGTGGNQPQHF.

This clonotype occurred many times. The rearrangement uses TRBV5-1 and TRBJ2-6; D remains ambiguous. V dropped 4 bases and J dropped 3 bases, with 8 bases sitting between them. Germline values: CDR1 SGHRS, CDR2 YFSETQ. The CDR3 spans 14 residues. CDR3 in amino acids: CASSPGLGANVLTF. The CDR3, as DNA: TGCGCCAGCAGCCCGGGTCTTGGGGCCAACGTCCTGACTTTC.

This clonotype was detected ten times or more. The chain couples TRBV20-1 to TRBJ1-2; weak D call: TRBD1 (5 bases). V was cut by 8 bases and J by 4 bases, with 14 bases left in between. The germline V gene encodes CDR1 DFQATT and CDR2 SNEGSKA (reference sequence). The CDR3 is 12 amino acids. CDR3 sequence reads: CSPGQGGYGYTF. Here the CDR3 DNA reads TGCAGTCCAGGGCAGGGCGGCTATGGCTACACCTTC.

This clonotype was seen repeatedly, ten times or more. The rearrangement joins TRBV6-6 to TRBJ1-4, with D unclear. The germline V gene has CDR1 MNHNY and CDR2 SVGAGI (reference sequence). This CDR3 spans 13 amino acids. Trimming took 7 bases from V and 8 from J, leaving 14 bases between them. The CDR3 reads CASKGADSEKLFF. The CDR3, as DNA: TGTGCCAGCAAGGGAGCGGATAGCGAAAAACTGTTTTTT.

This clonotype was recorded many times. CDR3 in amino acids: CASSLSRGGQKYF. The CDR3 DNA is TGTGCCAGCAGCTTGTCACGGGGCGGACAGAAGTACTTC. The gene calls are TRBV7-2 and TRBJ2-7; possibly TRBD1 for D (6 bases). The length of the CDR3 is 13 residues. The V end was cut by 3 bases, the J end by 11 bases, with 17 bases between. CDR1 and CDR2 from the germline V gene are SGHTA and FQGNSA.